This TCR beta chain stems from a study of CD8 T cells in ankylosing spondylitis. The CDR3 is 13 residues long. After removal of 6 bases from V and 4 bases from J, the junction contained 1 base not matched to a gene. Germline CDR1 reads SGHAT; CDR2 reads FQNNGV. TCRdb fed the 5' RACE reads into MiXCR, producing one record per CDR3 protein. The table has around 140,000 distinct CDR3 sequences, approximately 10% seen once. In this sample, this clonotype turned up many times. This receptor was identified in a female donor with ankylosing spondylitis or in good health (not recorded which). Sequenced material: blood, either unsorted or a sorted T cell fraction (not recorded which). The V gene is TRBV11-2, the J gene TRBJ2-3, with TRBD2 identical over 10 bases. The CDR3 DNA sequence: TGTGCCAGCAGGCTAGCGGGAGCAGATACGCAGTATTTT. Translation gives CASRLAGADTQYF.